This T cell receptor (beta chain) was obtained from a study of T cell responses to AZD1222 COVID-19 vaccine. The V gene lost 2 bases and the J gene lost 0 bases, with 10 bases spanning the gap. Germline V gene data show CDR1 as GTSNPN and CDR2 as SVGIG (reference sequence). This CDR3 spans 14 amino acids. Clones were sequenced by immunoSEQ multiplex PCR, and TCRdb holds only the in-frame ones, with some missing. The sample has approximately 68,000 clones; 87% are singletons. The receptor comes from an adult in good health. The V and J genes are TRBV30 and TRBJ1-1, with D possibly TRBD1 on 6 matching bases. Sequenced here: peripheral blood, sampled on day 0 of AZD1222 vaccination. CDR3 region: CAWSIDRMNTEAFF. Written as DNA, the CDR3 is TGTGCCTGGAGTATCGACAGGATGAACACTGAAGCTTTCTTT.